These 28 T cell receptor beta chains were sequenced from one sample in a study of technical replicates of blood from several donors. Produced via immunoSEQ multiplex PCR; TCRdb's table is partial and in-frame only. This sample has tens of thousands of clones; roughly 94% occur once, and the top ten carry 0.2% to 0.3%. Sequencing was done on a sample of T cells isolated from PBMCs. These receptors were collected from a human donor in good health.

This clone has only one observation. CDR3 amino acids: CASSLGAPAGRTEAFF. The CDR3 DNA reads as TGTGCCAGCAGCTTAGGTGCCCCTGCAGGGAGGACTGAAGCTTTCTTT. This chain uses TRBV7-9 with TRBJ1-1, with D possibly being TRBD1 (5 bases). The germline V gene encodes CDR1 SEHNR and CDR2 FQNEAQ (reference sequence). The CDR3 loop spans 16 amino acids. V gave up 1 base and J gave up 5 bases, with 17 bases separating them. Looking up the rest from reference TRBV7-9 and TRBJ1-1 gives the full variable domain: DTGVSQNPRHKITKRGQNVTFRCDPISEHNRLYWYRQTLGQGPEFLTYFQNEAQLEKSRLLSDRFSAERPKGSFSTLEIQRTEQGDSAMYLCASSLGAPAGRTEAFFGQGTRLTVV.

This chain connects TRBV6-5 to TRBJ2-5; D may be TRBD1 (5 bases). V lost 2 bases and J 2 bases, leaving 6 bases between the germline ends. Germline values: CDR1 MNHEY, CDR2 SVGAGI. The CDR3 loop spans 13 amino acids. The CDR3 spells CASSYAGQETQYF. The CDR3 DNA follows: TGTGCCAGCAGTTACGCAGGGCAAGAGACCCAGTACTTC.

The V and J genes are TRBV18 and TRBJ1-1; a possible D gene is TRBD1 (5 bases). CDR1 and CDR2 (germline): KGHSH, LQKENI. V was clipped by 3 bases and J by 4 bases, with 18 bases between them. The length of the CDR3 is 16 residues. CDR3 protein: CASSPVFRGTSTEAFF. The CDR3 DNA is TGTGCCAGCTCACCGGTCTTTAGGGGAACGAGCACTGAAGCTTTCTTT.

The chain has TRBV19 and TRBJ1-2; D gene unclear. This CDR3 is 10 amino acids long. CDR1 and CDR2 (germline): LNHDA, SQIVND (reference sequence). The ends were cut back, 8 bases at V and 7 bases at J, with 8 bases in the middle. CDR3 sequence reads: CASFSGGYTF. The DNA of the CDR3 is TGTGCCAGTTTCAGTGGTGGCTACACCTTC.

The chain combines TRBV11-3 with TRBJ1-2; the match to TRBD1 covers 8 bases. The CDR3 runs to 15 residues. Unmatched junction bases numbered 9, after V lost 5 bases and J lost 4 bases. Germline V gives CDR1 SGHNT, CDR2 YENEEA. This CDR3 is CASSEGTGNFYGYTF. The CDR3 nucleotides are TGTGCCAGCAGCGAGGGGACAGGAAACTTCTATGGCTACACCTTC.

This rearrangement joins TRBV7-9 to TRBJ2-3, with 10 bases fitting TRBD1. The CDR3 is 15 residues long. Germline-derived CDR1 and CDR2 are SEHNR and FQNEAQ (reference sequence). The ends lost 5 bases at V and 3 bases at J; junction bases unmatched: 5. The CDR3, as DNA: TGTGCCAGCAGCACCGACAGGGGGCAGACAGATACGCAGTATTTT. Residues: CASSTDRGQTDTQYF.

This chain joins TRBV6-1 and TRBJ2-1; 12 bases are shared with TRBD2. The CDR3 is 14 amino acids. Germline V gene sequence: CDR1 MNHNS, CDR2 SASEGT. The V and J ends lost 3 bases and 15 bases, in that order; junction bases with no gene match: 9. CDR3 bases: TGTGCCAGCAGTGAGCTAGCGGGGGGGAACGGTAGGTTCTTC. This gives the protein CASSELAGGNGRFF.

The J gene is TRBJ2-1, the V gene TRBV2; 8 nucleotides line up with TRBD2. CDR1 and CDR2 (germline): SNHLY, FYNNEI. The CDR3 is 15 amino acids. V shed 6 bases and J 5 bases; nucleotides not matched to a gene: 9. The CDR3 is CASREVAGRDNEQFF. In DNA, the CDR3 is TGTGCCAGCAGGGAGGTAGCGGGGAGGGACAATGAGCAGTTCTTC. The whole variable domain, remainder taken from reference TRBV2 and TRBJ2-1, is EPEVTQTPSHQVTQMGQEVILRCVPISNHLYFYWYRQILGQKVEFLVSFYNNEISEKSEIFDDQFSVERPDGSNFTLKIRSTKLEDSAMYFCASREVAGRDNEQFFGPGTRLTVL.

The rearrangement links TRBV12-5 to TRBJ2-7; 9 bases are shared with TRBD1. V lost 3 bases and J lost 5; bases outside the gene matches: 11. CDR1 and CDR2 from the germline V gene are LGHNT and FRNRAP. The CDR3 is 16 amino acids. The CDR3 protein is CASGFLTGGAWDEQYF. CDR3 in DNA: TGTGCTAGTGGTTTCCTCACAGGGGGCGCCTGGGACGAGCAGTACTTC.

This sequence joins TRBV7-2 and TRBJ2-3; 7 bases map to TRBD1. V lost 5 bases, J lost 2 bases, and 7 bases stayed unmatched. Germline V gene sequence: CDR1 SGHTA, CDR2 FQGNSA. The CDR3 consists of 15 residues. The CDR3 DNA is TGTGCCAGCAGCCTTCAGGGGGTCCTCACAGATACGCAGTATTTT. It specifies CASSLQGVLTDTQYF.

V gene TRBV27 combines with J gene TRBJ2-7; 9 bases map to TRBD2. V lost 5 bases to trimming and J lost 8 bases; unmatched junction nucleotides: 13. The germline V gene encodes CDR1 MNHEY and CDR2 SMNVEV (reference sequence). This CDR3 has 15 residues. The CDR3 nucleotides read TGTGCCAGCAGTCCTAAACCGGGACTAGCAGATAAGCAGTACTTC. Translated, it gives CASSPKPGLADKQYF.

A remark on this clone: The final CDR3 position lacks the conserved phenylalanine or tryptophan, pointing to a likely read error. It is unclear where the CDR3 begins or ends on the DNA, so no DNA is shown, and the CDR3 is as TCRdb lists it. This chain uses TRBV5-1 with TRBJ1-3. The CDR3 region is 12 residues in length, termini included. Germline assignment: CDR1 SGHRS and CDR2 YFSETQ. The CDR3 loop reads CASSPMDSSRFL.

V usage is TRBV30 and J usage is TRBJ2-7; 7 positions match TRBD2. CDR1 and CDR2 (germline): GTSNPN, SVGIG (reference sequence). This CDR3 region has 13 residues. V lost 7 bases to trimming and J lost 4 bases; unmatched junction nucleotides: 10. The CDR3 loop reads CASTGGGSYEQYF. CDR3 nucleotides: TGTGCCTCAACGGGGGGTGGGTCGTACGAGCAGTACTTC.

The rearrangement joins TRBV28 to TRBJ1-5; D remains unclear. Trimming pared 11 bases from V and 1 base from J, leaving 15 bases between. Germline lookup yields CDR1 MDHEN and CDR2 SYDVKM. CDR3 size: 14 residues. CDR3 sequence reads: CACDIGESNQPQHF. The CDR3 region has the DNA TGTGCCTGTGACATTGGCGAAAGCAATCAGCCCCAGCATTTT. Complete variable domain (other parts from reference TRBV28 and TRBJ1-5): DVKVTQSSRYLVKRTGEKVFLECVQDMDHENMFWYRQDPGLGLRLIYFSYDVKMKEKGDIPEGYSVSREKKERFSLILESASTNQTSMYLCACDIGESNQPQHFGDGTRLSIL.

The rearrangement links TRBV5-6 to TRBJ2-1; 8 bases are shared with TRBD1. CDR3 length: 14 amino acids. Germline CDR1 SGHDT, CDR2 YYEEEE. The trim removed 4 bases at V and 7 bases at J, leaving 7 bases unmatched. CDR3 sequence reads: CASSPDRAWNEQFF. The CDR3 coding sequence is TGTGCCAGCAGCCCGGACAGGGCCTGGAATGAGCAGTTCTTC.

The chain carries TRBV27 and TRBJ1-2; D remains unclear. Germline V CDR1 and CDR2: MNHEY, SMNVEV (reference sequence). The V end lost 0 bases, the J end lost 5 bases, and 7 bases lay between the germline ends. CDR3 size: 13 residues. The CDR3 spells CASSLSKLYGYTF. In DNA, the CDR3 is TGTGCCAGCAGTTTATCGAAACTTTATGGCTACACCTTC.

The chain carries TRBV2 and TRBJ2-1, with 8 bases lining up with TRBD1. J was trimmed by 4 bases and V by 7 bases; bases with no gene match: 9. This CDR3 is 15 amino acids long. Germline V gives CDR1 SNHLY, CDR2 FYNNEI. CDR3 loop: CASTRTGKKYNEQFF. For the CDR3, the DNA is TGTGCCAGCACAAGGACAGGGAAAAAATACAATGAGCAGTTCTTC.

The chain links TRBV4-1 to TRBJ1-4; 7 bases are a match to TRBD1. Germline loops: CDR1 MGHRA, CDR2 YSYEKL. V dropped 1 base and J dropped 5; count of bases not matched to a gene: 7. The CDR3 spans 16 residues. CDR3 in amino acids: CASSQGGGTVNEKLFF. In nucleotides, the CDR3 is TGCGCCAGCAGCCAAGGTGGGGGGACAGTCAATGAAAAACTGTTTTTT.

This chain connects TRBV6-4 to TRBJ2-3, with 12 positions matching TRBD2. With 0 bases clipped from V and 14 bases from J, the junction kept 18 bases outside the gene matches. The CDR3 contains 18 residues. Germline loops: CDR1 MRHNA, CDR2 SNTAGT. CDR3: CASSDSAYSDGLAGRRYF. Here the CDR3 DNA reads TGTGCCAGCAGTGACTCGGCATACTCTGATGGACTAGCGGGACGGCGGTATTTT.

V is TRBV27 and J is TRBJ2-7; TRBD2 agrees at 7 bases. V was clipped by 4 bases and J by 4 bases; unmatched bases: 7. The germline V gene encodes CDR1 MNHEY and CDR2 SMNVEV (reference sequence). There are 14 residues in the CDR3. CDR3 residues: CASSSLSGKYEQYF. Written as DNA, the CDR3 is TGTGCCAGCAGTTCCTTAAGCGGGAAGTACGAGCAGTACTTC.

The V gene is TRBV30, the J gene TRBJ1-2; the D gene is possibly TRBD1 (6 bases). CDR1 and CDR2 from the germline V gene are GTSNPN and SVGIG (reference sequence). Between the trimmed V and J ends, which lost 0 bases and 7 bases, there was a span of 15 bases. The CDR3 has 14 residues. Here the CDR3 DNA reads TGTGCCTGGAGTGTACCGAGGGGGAATGCTGGCTACACCTTC. It encodes CAWSVPRGNAGYTF.

The chain carries TRBV6-1 and TRBJ2-7; 8 nucleotides match TRBD2. The CDR3 has 13 amino acids. V shed 7 bases, J shed 2 bases, and the junction held 4 bases outside the gene matches. Per the germline V gene, CDR1 is MNHNS and CDR2 is SASEGT. Here the CDR3 DNA reads TGTGCCAGCACCCCCGGGGGGGCCTACGAGCAGTACTTC. The encoded protein is CASTPGGAYEQYF.

This chain connects TRBV2 to TRBJ2-3; 7 bases align to TRBD2. The germline V gene encodes CDR1 SNHLY and CDR2 FYNNEI. V dropped 10 bases and J dropped 4; count of bases not matched to a gene: 14. The CDR3 consists of 15 residues. The chain's CDR3 is CATRWGAGFPDTQYF. The CDR3 DNA sequence: TGTGCCACCCGGTGGGGAGCGGGGTTTCCAGATACGCAGTATTTT.

This clone was observed a single time. The chain recombines TRBV30 with TRBJ1-6; D is perhaps TRBD1 (6 bases). The CDR3 length is 14 residues. Trimming cost V 8 bases and J 7 bases, with 18 bases left between them. Germline lookup yields CDR1 GTSNPN and CDR2 SVGIG (reference sequence). The CDR3 region is CARTPTGKNSPLHF. In DNA, the CDR3 is TGTGCCCGGACGCCCACAGGGAAAAATTCACCCCTCCACTTT. Together with reference TRBV30 and TRBJ1-6, the CDR3 gives the full variable domain: SQTIHQWPATLVQPVGSPLSLECTVEGTSNPNLYWYRQAAGRGLQLLFYSVGIGQISSEVPQNLSASRPQDRQFILSSKKLLLSDSGFYLCARTPTGKNSPLHFGNGTRLTVT.

In nucleotides, the CDR3 is TGTGCCAGCAGCCAGGGGTTAGCCAACGTCCTGACTTTC. It translates to CASSQGLANVLTF. The V and J genes are TRBV9 and TRBJ2-6; D possibly corresponds to TRBD1 (6 bases). The germline V and J ends were trimmed by 4 bases and 7 bases, with 9 bases remaining between them. In germline, CDR1 is SGDLS, CDR2 YYNGEE. This CDR3 is built from 13 residues.

V gene TRBV27 combines with J gene TRBJ2-3, with 10 bases matching TRBD2. The CDR3 spans 15 residues. V was pared by 4 bases and J by 2 bases, with 3 bases of the junction left unmatched. Germline loops: CDR1 MNHEY, CDR2 SMNVEV (reference sequence). This chain's CDR3 is CASSSGLALTDTQYF. CDR3 DNA sequence: TGTGCCAGCAGTTCGGGACTAGCGCTCACAGATACGCAGTATTTT.

The J gene is TRBJ2-1, the V gene TRBV7-7; D perhaps matches TRBD2 (6 bases). There are 13 residues in the CDR3. Trimming took 1 base from V and 8 from J, leaving 9 bases between them. Germline lookup yields CDR1 SSHAT and CDR2 FNYEAQ (reference sequence). CDR3 sequence reads: CASSLEERDEQFF. As DNA, the CDR3 is TGTGCCAGCAGCTTAGAGGAGCGGGATGAGCAGTTCTTC.

This clone was counted only a few times. The chain employs TRBV5-1 and TRBJ2-7; perhaps TRBD1 as D (7 bases). V was clipped by 4 bases and J by 3 bases, with 17 bases between them. In germline, CDR1 is SGHRS, CDR2 YFSETQ. The CDR3 is 15 residues long. DNA for the CDR3: TGCGCCAGCAGCCCATCGACAGGGAGGAACTACGAGCAGTACTTC. Its protein is CASSPSTGRNYEQYF.